This is a list of T cell receptor beta chains from one sample in a study of T cell responses to AZD1222 COVID-19 vaccine. Clones were read by immunoSEQ multiplex PCR, and TCRdb kept only the in-frame ones, dropping some. The table includes about 120,000 clones, around 90% detected once. The sequencing here drew on peripheral blood, taken 28 days after the second AZD1222 dose. The receptors stem from an adult who received the AZD1222 COVID-19 vaccine. Both conserved end residues are part of each CDR3. A D gene is named only where the DNA matches it firmly. Expanded clones get a size class; other rows say once, few or many, or leave the size out.

cdr3_nt | cdr3_aa | clone_size | v_call | d_call | j_call
TGTGCCAGCAGCTCAGGGGGCGGGGAGCTGTTTTTT | CASSSGGGELFF | - | TRBV11-3 | TRBD1 | TRBJ2-2
TGTGCCAGCTCACCGGAACAGGACACTGAAGCTTTCTTT | CASSPEQDTEAFF | - | TRBV18 | - | TRBJ1-1
TGTGCCAGCAGTCTCCAGCGGGGGAGCTCCTACAATGAGCAGTTCTTC | CASSLQRGSSYNEQFF | - | TRBV7-3 | TRBD2 | TRBJ2-1
TGTGCCAGCAGCTTAAGGACAGGGGCTGGTGAGCAGTTCTTC | CASSLRTGAGEQFF | - | TRBV11-2 | TRBD1 | TRBJ2-1
TGTGCCAGCTCACCAGGGGACGCTGAAGCTTTCTTT | CASSPGDAEAFF | - | TRBV18 | - | TRBJ1-1
TGTGCCAGCAGCTTAACACCGGGAGCCTACAATGAGCAGTTCTTC | CASSLTPGAYNEQFF | - | TRBV7-3 | - | TRBJ2-1
TGTGCCATCAGGAGGAACACTGAAGCTTTCTTT | CAIRRNTEAFF | few | TRBV10-3 | - | TRBJ1-1
TGTGCCAGTAGTATAGATGGATCGGGCTCCTACGAGCAGTACTTC | CASSIDGSGSYEQYF | - | TRBV19 | - | TRBJ2-7
TGTGCCAGCAGCGCGACTAGCGGGGAAGAGACCCAGTACTTC | CASSATSGEETQYF | - | TRBV11-3 | TRBD2 | TRBJ2-5
TGTGCCAGCAGTTTTCCCTCGGCTCTGGGTCAGCATTTT | CASSFPSALGQHF | - | TRBV28 | - | TRBJ1-5
TGTGCCAGCAGTCCGAGTCCAGCTAATTCACCCCTCCACTTT | CASSPSPANSPLHF | - | TRBV6-4 | - | TRBJ1-6
TGTGCCAGTCAGGATTATAGCAATCAGCCCCAGCATTTT | CASQDYSNQPQHF | - | TRBV19 | - | TRBJ1-5
TGTGCCAGCTCACCGCTAGGGGGAACTAGCACAGATACGCAGTATTTT | CASSPLGGTSTDTQYF | few | TRBV18 | - | TRBJ2-3
TGTGCCAGCCGTCGGACTAGCGAAAACAATGAGCAGTTCTTC | CASRRTSENNEQFF | - | TRBV6-5 | TRBD2 | TRBJ2-1
TGTGCCAGCAGTCGGACAGGGGTCCCTAATTCACCCCTCCACTTT | CASSRTGVPNSPLHF | - | TRBV6-2/TRBV6-3 | TRBD1 | TRBJ1-6
TGTGCCAGCTCACCGGGTAGCGGGGTACTAAATGAGCAGTTCTTC | CASSPGSGVLNEQFF | - | TRBV18 | TRBD2 | TRBJ2-1
TGCAGCGTTGAGGAGAAGGCCGTAAGGGGCGAAAAACTGTTTTTT | CSVEEKAVRGEKLFF | - | TRBV29-1 | - | TRBJ1-4
TGTGCCAGCAGCAAAGGTAGCAATCAGCCCCAGCATTTT | CASSKGSNQPQHF | - | TRBV6-6 | - | TRBJ1-5
TGTGCCAGCAGCCACCGGGACAGGGGTCCCACAGATACGCAGTATTTT | CASSHRDRGPTDTQYF | - | TRBV7-2 | TRBD1 | TRBJ2-3
TGTGCCAGCAAAAGGTCCGATAACTCTGGGGCCAACGTCCTGACTTTC | CASKRSDNSGANVLTF | - | TRBV28 | - | TRBJ2-6
TGCGCCAGCAGCTTGGTTCAGGGGGCACTTACTTATGGCTACACCTTC | CASSLVQGALTYGYTF | - | TRBV5-1 | TRBD1 | TRBJ1-2
TGTGCCAGCTCACCTAGGGGAGAAACTGAAGCTTTCTTT | CASSPRGETEAFF | - | TRBV18 | - | TRBJ1-1
TGCAGTGCCAGGACAGGGCATACGCAGTATTTT | CSARTGHTQYF | - | TRBV20-1 | TRBD1 | TRBJ2-3
TGTGCCAGCAGCCAATCGACTCCTATCTACTCTGGAAACACCATATATTTT | CASSQSTPIYSGNTIYF | - | TRBV14 | - | TRBJ1-3
TGTGCCAGCAGCTTAGTCCGGGGGGCCGGGGAGCTGTTTTTT | CASSLVRGAGELFF | - | TRBV11-2 | TRBD2 | TRBJ2-2
TGTGCCAGCACTAGCGGACAGTTTAGCAATCAGCCCCAGCATTTT | CASTSGQFSNQPQHF | - | TRBV6-5 | - | TRBJ1-5
TGTGCCAGCAGCCCTGGACCGGGGCGAGAGACCCAGTACTTC | CASSPGPGRETQYF | - | TRBV11-2 | - | TRBJ2-5
TGTGCCAGCTCACTTGTCTCTGGAAACACCATATATTTT | CASSLVSGNTIYF | - | TRBV12-3/TRBV12-4 | - | TRBJ1-3
TGTGCCAGCAGCGTATCCAGCGGGGGAGGGGAGCTGTTTTTT | CASSVSSGGGELFF | - | TRBV9 | TRBD2 | TRBJ2-2
TGCGCCAGCAGCTTGGGTCAGGGGTCCAATGAGCAGTTCTTC | CASSLGQGSNEQFF | - | TRBV5-1 | - | TRBJ2-1
TGTGCCAGCAGCCAAGAGGCGTGGGAACACTATGGCTACACCTTC | CASSQEAWEHYGYTF | - | TRBV3-1/TRBV3-2 | - | TRBJ1-2
TGTGCCAGCAGCCCCCGGGGAGCGGGGCTTAACTACGAGCAGTACTTC | CASSPRGAGLNYEQYF | - | TRBV9 | TRBD2 | TRBJ2-7
TGTGCCAGCACCCTAGGGACAGGGAGAACTGAAGCTTTCTTT | CASTLGTGRTEAFF | - | TRBV28 | TRBD1 | TRBJ1-1
TGTGCCAGCTGCCAGGGGGTCTCGGAGCAGTACTTC | CASCQGVSEQYF | - | TRBV6-5 | TRBD1 | TRBJ2-7
TGTGCCAGCAGCTCCGGGTTGAACACTGAAGCTTTCTTT | CASSSGLNTEAFF | - | TRBV11-1 | - | TRBJ1-1
TGTGCCAGCAGTTATACAGGGGGCTCTAACTATGGCTACACCTTC | CASSYTGGSNYGYTF | - | TRBV6-5 | TRBD1 | TRBJ1-2
TGTGCCAGCACCCAATCAGCGGGGGGGTTTGAAAAACTGTTTTTT | CASTQSAGGFEKLFF | - | TRBV7-2 | - | TRBJ1-4
TGTGCCAGCAGCCTGGACAGGAATCAGCCCCAGCATTTT | CASSLDRNQPQHF | - | TRBV6-5 | TRBD1 | TRBJ1-5
TGTGCCATACGGTATAATGGAGGGACTGAAGCTTTCTTT | CAIRYNGGTEAFF | - | TRBV12-3/TRBV12-4 | - | TRBJ1-1
TGTGCCAGCAGCTTGGACCACGGCTCCCAAGAGACCCAGTACTTC | CASSLDHGSQETQYF | once | TRBV7-8 | - | TRBJ2-5
TGTGCCAGCAGCTTAGAAGGGCGACGTGGCTACACCTTC | CASSLEGRRGYTF | - | TRBV7-2 | - | TRBJ1-2
TGTGCCAGCAGCTTTAAACCCGGGACAGGGGAAGGCTACACCTTC | CASSFKPGTGEGYTF | - | TRBV7-2 | TRBD1 | TRBJ1-2
TGTGCCAGCAGCTTTGAAGGCCGGGCAGGGGGAAACACCATATATTTT | CASSFEGRAGGNTIYF | - | TRBV7-9 | - | TRBJ1-3
TGTGCCAGCAGTTATGCAGGCAGGAGCAACGAGCAGTACTTC | CASSYAGRSNEQYF | few | TRBV6-2/TRBV6-3 | - | TRBJ2-7
TGTGCCAGCAGCTCAGGCCGCTCTCTTACGCAGTATTTT | CASSSGRSLTQYF | - | TRBV9 | - | TRBJ2-3
TGCGCCAGCAGCTTGGAGGGTGACTATGGCTACACCTTC | CASSLEGDYGYTF | - | TRBV5-1 | - | TRBJ1-2
TGTGCCAGCTCACTAGCGCCCGGGACAGTTAATGAAAAACTGTTTTTT | CASSLAPGTVNEKLFF | once | TRBV18 | TRBD1 | TRBJ1-4
TGTGCCAGCAGCCGGGACAGATCCTCTGGAAACACCATATATTTT | CASSRDRSSGNTIYF | - | TRBV13 | TRBD1 | TRBJ1-3
TGTGCCAGCAGCGTCGACACCTTGGGTGAAAAACTGTTTTTT | CASSVDTLGEKLFF | - | TRBV9 | - | TRBJ1-4